The 13 T cell receptor beta chains presented below share a single source sample, sequenced in a study of read filtering for tumor transcriptome and immune sequencing. From around 0.4 ug of RNA, a library with molecular barcoded alpha/delta and beta/gamma adaptors was made. TCRdb processed the reads anew with MiXCR; each CDR3 protein has one entry. The profile covers under 50,000 distinct CDR3 sequences, with roughly 13% appearing a single time and about 30% taken by the ten largest. Sequenced input: a population of CD138-negative cells sorted from bone marrow. All receptors derive from a donor at least 40 years old with multiple myeloma.

In this sample, this clonotype turned up many times. The rearrangement links TRBV7-9 to TRBJ2-4; D remains ambiguous. In germline, CDR1 is SEHNR, CDR2 FQNEAQ (reference sequence). The CDR3 totals 16 residues. V was clipped by 2 bases and J by 0 bases, with 11 bases between them. The CDR3 sequence: CASSLLDDLAKNIQYF. The DNA for the CDR3 is TGTGCCAGCAGCTTATTGGACGACCTAGCCAAAAACATTCAGTACTTC.

This clonotype was recorded many times. The J gene is TRBJ2-2, the V gene TRBV13, with TRBD1 as a possible D gene (5 bases). Trimming took off 0 bases at V and 4 bases at J, with 15 bases between the two ends. The CDR3 has 17 amino acids. Germline CDR1 PRHDT, CDR2 FYEKMQ (reference sequence). The CDR3 spells CASSLGSTTDTTGELFF. CDR3 DNA: TGTGCCAGCAGCTTAGGGAGTACCACGGACACCACCGGGGAGCTGTTTTTT.

There are many counts of this clonotype. V usage is TRBV6-2 or TRBV6-3 and J usage is TRBJ2-3; 11 bases match TRBD2. The CDR3 is 15 residues long. CDR1 is MNHEY and CDR2 is SVGEGT in the germline V gene. Germline trimming cut 2 bases from V and 4 bases from J; bases unmatched to any gene: 2. CDR3 sequence (DNA): TGTGCCAGCAGTTACGTAGCGGGAGGGCCAGATACGCAGTATTTT. Protein: CASSYVAGGPDTQYF.

The sample holds many counts of this clonotype. The chain employs TRBV6-6 and TRBJ2-7; tentatively, D is TRBD1 (6 bases). CDR1 and CDR2 (germline): MNHNY, SVGAGI (reference sequence). V was shortened by 5 bases and J by 2 bases, with 13 bases between the two germline ends. The CDR3 loop spans 14 amino acids. This chain's CDR3 is CASSPQRGTYEQYF. In DNA form, the CDR3 reads TGTGCCAGCAGTCCGCAGAGGGGGACCTACGAGCAGTACTTC.

Only a few counts were recorded for this clonotype. The CDR3 is CASSHNRDRFPYEQYF. The CDR3 region has the DNA TGTGCCAGCTCACACAATCGGGACAGGTTCCCCTACGAGCAGTACTTC. The V call is TRBV18, the J call TRBJ2-7; 8 nucleotides line up with TRBD1. V gave up 4 bases and J gave up 2 bases; unmatched junction bases: 10. CDR3 length: 16 residues. Per the germline V gene, CDR1 is KGHSH and CDR2 is LQKENI.

This clonotype came up many times. The rearrangement joins TRBV19 to TRBJ1-5, with D possibly being TRBD1 (5 bases). Germline V gene data show CDR1 as LNHDA and CDR2 as SQIVND (reference sequence). The length of the CDR3 is 16 residues. V was clipped by 7 bases and J by 0 bases, with 16 bases between them. As DNA, the CDR3 is TGTGCCAGTAACACACCCCGGGACGGTAGCAATCAGCCCCAGCATTTT. Encoded protein: CASNTPRDGSNQPQHF. The entire variable domain, with the rest obtained from reference TRBV19 and TRBJ1-5, is as follows: DGGITQSPKYLFRKEGQNVTLSCEQNLNHDAMYWYRQDPGQGLRLIYYSQIVNDFQKGDIAEGYSVSREKKESFPLTVTSAQKNPTAFYLCASNTPRDGSNQPQHFGDGTRLSIL.

At least ten counts were recorded for this clonotype. The chain is built from TRBV11-1 and TRBJ1-1; D may be TRBD1 (6 bases). Germline-derived CDR1 and CDR2 are SGHAT and FQDESV (reference sequence). The CDR3 totals 13 residues. V shed 2 bases and J shed 3 bases, with 7 bases lying between them. The DNA for the CDR3 is TGTGCCAGCAGCTTAAGGGGGTACACTGAAGCTTTCTTT. This gives the protein CASSLRGYTEAFF.

This clonotype has at least ten counts. The genes are TRBV6-2 or TRBV6-3 and TRBJ2-5, with 7 nucleotides matching TRBD1. The CDR3 runs to 14 residues. V gave up 6 bases and J gave up 5 bases; unmatched junction bases: 9. Germline CDR1 and CDR2: MNHEY and SVGEGT. In DNA form, the CDR3 reads TGTGCCAGCAGCCCACGAAGACAGGGTGAGACCCAGTACTTC. It codes for CASSPRRQGETQYF.

A word on this clonotype: One end of the junction fails to match germline, which may point to a read error. The genes are TRBV12-3 or TRBV12-4 and TRBJ1-1, with D possibly matching TRBD1 (5 bases). The CDR3 has 15 residues. CDR3 nucleotide sequence: TGTGCCAGCGGTTACCGCAGGGAGATGAACACTGAAGCTTCCTTT. This translates into CASGYRREMNTEASF.

This clonotype was counted at least ten times. V usage is TRBV30 and J usage is TRBJ1-6; 10 nucleotides agree with TRBD1. Losses at the gene ends were 4 bases for V and 6 bases for J; bases not matched to a gene: 9. Germline CDR1 and CDR2: GTSNPN and SVGIG (reference sequence). This CDR3 is 16 amino acids long. The CDR3 sequence: CAWNPTGTGVNSPLHF. CDR3 nucleotide sequence: TGTGCCTGGAATCCAACCGGGACAGGGGTTAATTCACCCCTCCACTTT.

This clonotype has a count of ten or more. The gene calls are TRBV20-1 and TRBJ1-5; possibly TRBD1 for D (6 bases). The CDR3 spans 15 residues. The V gene's germline CDR1 is DFQATT and CDR2 SNEGSKA (reference sequence). V lost 6 bases, J lost 2 bases, and 17 bases lay in between. The CDR3 DNA follows: TGCAGTGCCCGGGCTGGGGGCGCGGGCAATCAGCCCCAGCATTTT. The encoded protein is CSARAGGAGNQPQHF.

This clonotype has more than one count but fewer than ten. This chain uses TRBV4-3 with TRBJ2-2, with TRBD2 matching over 10 bases. CDR1 is LGHNA and CDR2 is YSLEER in the germline V gene. Unmatched junction bases numbered 2, after V lost 2 bases and J lost 2 bases. This CDR3 is built from 16 residues. CDR3 nucleotide sequence: TGCGCCAGCAGCCAAATAGCGGGAGGCAACACCGGGGAGCTGTTTTTT. Translating it yields CASSQIAGGNTGELFF.

This clonotype was detected ten times or more. The chain couples TRBV5-1 to TRBJ1-1, with 7 bases identical to TRBD1. The V segment lost 3 bases and the J segment 6 bases; nucleotides outside the gene matches: 11. CDR1 and CDR2 from the germline V gene are SGHRS and YFSETQ. This CDR3 is 15 amino acids long. In nucleotides, the CDR3 is TGCGCCAGCAGCTCGCGGACAGGCGGGGGGGCTGAAGCTTTCTTT. Translation gives CASSSRTGGGAEAFF. Complete variable domain (other parts from reference TRBV5-1 and TRBJ1-1): KAGVTQTPRYLIKTRGQQVTLSCSPISGHRSVSWYQQTPGQGLQFLFEYFSETQRNKGNFPGRFSGRQFSNSRSEMNVSTLELGDSALYLCASSSRTGGGAEAFFGQGTRLTVV.